This T cell receptor (beta chain) was recorded in a study of monozygotic twins with inflammatory bowel disease. There are 14 residues in the CDR3. The germline V gene encodes CDR1 SGHRS and CDR2 YFSETQ. Researchers generated cDNA in eight separate reactions per sample. TCRdb reanalyzed the 5' RACE reads and collapses them to one entry per CDR3 protein, without DNA. With around 40,000 distinct CDR3 sequences in the sample, the ten largest clones hold 5% to 6.5%. Concerning this clonotype itself: Its antigen is unknown.

Regarding the study as a whole: None of the different T cell subtypes could be distinguished from one another. Diversity of TCRbeta measured by inverse Simpson was lower in IBD patients than in healthy co-twins. Variability in patient repertoires may have come partly from differing immunosuppressive treatments.

This receptor was identified in a human donor with ulcerative colitis or Crohn's disease, or a healthy co-twin of an affected twin (not recorded which). The genes are TRBV5-1 and TRBJ1-2; TCRdb designates TRBD1, a call that cannot be tested without DNA. Sequencing used blood. The CDR3 here is CASSLVQGANGYTF.